The 27 T cell receptor beta chains in this list originate from one sample, sequenced in a study of blood T cell repertoires in COVID-19. Measured with immunoSEQ multiplex PCR; TCRdb has only the in-frame clones, and not every one. The table records 300,000 to 400,000 clones, about nine tenths of them present only once. Sequenced input: peripheral blood. The receptors stem from a woman aged 25 to 39 with COVID-19, enrolled during active disease.

The V and J genes are TRBV19 and TRBJ1-5, with TRBD1 matching over 7 bases. Germline loops: CDR1 LNHDA, CDR2 SQIVND (reference sequence). J gave up 0 bases and V 5 bases, and 7 bases lay outside the gene matches. The CDR3 has 16 residues. CDR3 nucleotides: TGTGCCAGTAGTTTGGGGACAGTTTATAGCAATCAGCCCCAGCATTTT. It translates to CASSLGTVYSNQPQHF.

The table lists this clone with a count of one. The V gene is TRBV10-2, the J gene TRBJ2-1; D possibly corresponds to TRBD2 (6 bases). CDR1 and CDR2 (germline): WSHSY, SAAADI. The CDR3 has 18 residues. V gave up 0 bases and J gave up 4 bases, with 19 bases separating them. CDR3 loop: CASSESTGVFAFYNEQFF. The CDR3 DNA follows: TGCGCCAGCAGTGAGTCGACGGGGGTGTTTGCCTTTTACAATGAGCAGTTCTTC.

This rearrangement joins TRBV27 to TRBJ2-7; TRBD2 is a possible D gene (6 bases). The CDR3 is 13 amino acids. V was clipped by 5 bases and J by 4 bases, with 12 bases between them. Germline CDR1 and CDR2: MNHEY and SMNVEV (reference sequence). The CDR3 protein is CASSPGTHYEQYF. CDR3 coding DNA: TGTGCCAGCAGTCCAGGGACTCATTACGAGCAGTACTTC.

This clone turned up a few times. This chain joins TRBV19 and TRBJ1-3; D might be TRBD1 (5 bases). The V gene's germline CDR1 is LNHDA and CDR2 SQIVND (reference sequence). V gave up 4 bases and J gave up 0 bases, with 13 bases separating them. This CDR3 region has 16 residues. In DNA form, the CDR3 reads TGTGCCAGTAGTACTGGGGCTGACACCTCTGGAAACACCATATATTTT. It codes for CASSTGADTSGNTIYF.

The genes are TRBV6-1 and TRBJ2-1; D gene unclear. The length of the CDR3 is 16 residues. Germline lookup yields CDR1 MNHNS and CDR2 SASEGT. V dropped 2 bases and J dropped 4 bases, with 15 bases sitting between them. CDR3 sequence reads: CASSEFINVQYNEQFF. CDR3 DNA sequence: TGTGCCAGCAGTGAATTTATCAACGTACAGTACAATGAGCAGTTCTTC.

CDR3 sequence (DNA): TGCGCCAGCAGCTGGGACAGCTCAGAGACCCAGTACTTC. Amino acids: CASSWDSSETQYF. This chain connects TRBV10-2 to TRBJ2-5; 7 nucleotides line up with TRBD1. V lost 6 bases to trimming and J lost 4 bases; unmatched junction nucleotides: 5. CDR1 WSHSY and CDR2 SAAADI come from the germline V gene. This CDR3 is built from 13 residues.

This sequence joins TRBV5-1 and TRBJ1-5; weak D call: TRBD1 (6 bases). The CDR3 sequence is 14 residues long. Germline V gene data show CDR1 as SGHRS and CDR2 as YFSETQ. V was cut by 0 bases and J by 4 bases, with 8 bases left in between. The CDR3 sequence: CASSLETGNQPQHF. In DNA, the CDR3 is TGCGCCAGCAGCTTGGAAACAGGGAATCAGCCCCAGCATTTT.

The genes are TRBV19 and TRBJ2-3, with 8 bases fitting TRBD1. J was trimmed by 1 base and V by 2 bases; bases with no gene match: 2. The CDR3 has 15 residues. Germline-derived CDR1 and CDR2 are LNHDA and SQIVND (reference sequence). CDR3 in amino acids: CASSILGQGTDTQYF. CDR3 nucleotide sequence: TGTGCCAGTAGTATATTGGGACAGGGCACAGATACGCAGTATTTT. Drawing the rest from reference TRBV19 and TRBJ2-3, the complete variable domain is DGGITQSPKYLFRKEGQNVTLSCEQNLNHDAMYWYRQDPGQGLRLIYYSQIVNDFQKGDIAEGYSVSREKKESFPLTVTSAQKNPTAFYLCASSILGQGTDTQYFGPGTRLTVL.

V gene TRBV9 combines with J gene TRBJ1-5; D gene uncertain. Per germline, CDR1 SGDLS and CDR2 YYNGEE. This CDR3 contains 15 residues. Between the trimmed V and J ends, which lost 2 bases and 3 bases, there was a span of 12 bases. CDR3 region: CASSVSEQPNQPQHF. The CDR3 DNA sequence: TGTGCCAGCAGCGTCTCAGAACAGCCCAATCAGCCCCAGCATTTT.

The chain has TRBV9 and TRBJ2-2; 7 bases match TRBD2. This CDR3 is 15 amino acids long. Per germline, CDR1 SGDLS and CDR2 YYNGEE. V shed 2 bases and J 0 bases; nucleotides not matched to a gene: 1. CDR3 residues: CASSVGGTNTGELFF. CDR3 sequence (DNA): TGTGCCAGCAGCGTGGGGGGGACGAACACCGGGGAGCTGTTTTTT.

The V gene is TRBV7-3, the J gene TRBJ2-1, with TRBD2 identical over 10 bases. The germline gives CDR1 SGHTA, CDR2 FQGTGA. The CDR3 runs 15 residues. Losses at the gene ends were 4 bases for V and 7 bases for J; bases not matched to a gene: 7. CDR3 region: CASSYLAGEGNEQFF. CDR3 nucleotides: TGTGCCAGCAGCTATCTAGCGGGAGAGGGAAATGAGCAGTTCTTC.

The rearrangement uses TRBV7-2 and TRBJ1-4; D possibly corresponds to TRBD1 (6 bases). The CDR3 consists of 15 residues. Between the trimmed V and J ends, which lost 6 bases and 5 bases, there was a span of 16 bases. CDR1 is SGHTA and CDR2 is FQGNSA in the germline V gene. DNA for the CDR3: TGTGCCAGCAGATTTAGGACAGCGCTCAATGAAAAACTGTTTTTT. It is translated as CASRFRTALNEKLFF.

The chain carries TRBV7-9 and TRBJ2-7, with D maybe TRBD1 (6 bases). The CDR3 contains 14 residues. The germline gives CDR1 SEHNR, CDR2 FQNEAQ (reference sequence). V was cut by 1 base and J by 3 bases, with 10 bases left in between. The CDR3 here is CASSLGQGIYEQYF. CDR3 in DNA: TGTGCCAGCAGCTTAGGTCAGGGGATCTACGAGCAGTACTTC.

This clone was counted a few times. The chain recombines TRBV19 with TRBJ1-5, with D unresolved. Trimming stripped 7 bases from V and 7 bases from J, with 23 bases between. CDR3 size: 16 residues. Germline V gives CDR1 LNHDA, CDR2 SQIVND (reference sequence). CDR3 nucleotides: TGTGCCAGTACCCCCAGGACTCAGTGGTGGGTACAGCCCCAGCATTTT. Encoded protein: CASTPRTQWWVQPQHF.

This rearrangement joins TRBV4-2 to TRBJ2-1, with 9 bases identical to TRBD2. Germline V gene data show CDR1 as LGHNA and CDR2 as YNFKEQ. The CDR3 runs to 16 residues. V lost 4 bases, J lost 2 bases, and 6 bases stayed unmatched. CDR3 DNA sequence: TGTGCCAGCAGCCCTGTAGCGGGAGCGACCTACAATGAGCAGTTCTTC. Translated: CASSPVAGATYNEQFF.

In regard to this clone: The same CDR3 arises from other DNA sequences in this sample as well. The chain has TRBV4-2 and TRBJ2-1, with 10 positions matching TRBD2. Trimming cost V 3 bases and J 5 bases; bases outside gene matches: 7. This CDR3 spans 16 amino acids. CDR1 and CDR2 (germline): LGHNA, YNFKEQ. The DNA of the CDR3 is TGTGCCAGCAGCCAGGAAACTAGCGGGACACACAATGAGCAGTTCTTC. Encoded protein: CASSQETSGTHNEQFF.

This clone came up once. The rearrangement links TRBV2 to TRBJ1-1; 12 positions match TRBD1. Germline V gene lookup returns CDR1 SNHLY and CDR2 FYNNEI. This CDR3 region has 15 residues. The V segment lost 6 bases and the J segment 1 base; nucleotides outside the gene matches: 3. The CDR3: CASRRDRGPNTEAFF. The DNA for the CDR3 is TGTGCCAGCAGGAGGGACAGGGGGCCGAACACTGAAGCTTTCTTT.

The CDR3 here is CASGTGGAYGYTF. The CDR3 DNA reads TGTGCCAGCGGGACAGGGGGCGCCTATGGCTACACCTTC. This rearrangement joins TRBV27 to TRBJ1-2; 12 nucleotides line up with TRBD1. Germline loops: CDR1 MNHEY, CDR2 SMNVEV (reference sequence). The CDR3 is 13 amino acids. The ends lost 8 bases at V and 4 bases at J; junction bases unmatched: 2.

V and J are TRBV10-3 and TRBJ1-4; D is perhaps TRBD1 (6 bases). V dropped 2 bases and J dropped 6 bases, with 7 bases sitting between them. CDR1 ENHRY and CDR2 SYGVKD come from the germline V gene. The CDR3 has 13 residues. Here the CDR3 DNA reads TGTGCCATCAGTGAGACAGGGTATGAAAAACTGTTTTTT. Amino acids: CAISETGYEKLFF.

The rearrangement joins TRBV5-1 to TRBJ1-5, with no clear D. There are 15 residues in the CDR3. V lost 1 base and J lost 1, with 9 bases in between. Germline CDR1 SGHRS, CDR2 YFSETQ. CDR3 sequence reads: CASSLLSGSNQPQHF. The CDR3 nucleotides are TGCGCCAGCAGCTTGTTGTCAGGAAGCAATCAGCCCCAGCATTTT. The variable domain in full, completed from reference TRBV5-1 and TRBJ1-5, reads KAGVTQTPRYLIKTRGQQVTLSCSPISGHRSVSWYQQTPGQGLQFLFEYFSETQRNKGNFPGRFSGRQFSNSRSEMNVSTLELGDSALYLCASSLLSGSNQPQHFGDGTRLSIL.

This rearrangement joins TRBV18 to TRBJ2-7; D gene ambiguous. Trimming shortened V by 3 bases and J by 2 bases, and 11 bases separated the two germline ends. This CDR3 has 14 amino acids. Germline CDR1 is KGHSH and CDR2 is LQKENI. The CDR3, as DNA: TGTGCCAGCTCACCCCCCTCCCGGGCCTACGAGCAGTACTTC. This gives the protein CASSPPSRAYEQYF.

The chain recombines TRBV7-9 with TRBJ1-2; unclear D gene. V lost 5 bases, J lost 5 bases, and 12 bases lay in between. Germline CDR1 and CDR2: SEHNR and FQNEAQ (reference sequence). CDR3 length equals 13 residues. The DNA of the CDR3 is TGTGCCAGCAGCCCGGACTGGAGTTATGGCTACACCTTC. Translating it yields CASSPDWSYGYTF.

This sequence joins TRBV11-3 and TRBJ2-5; 7 bases match TRBD2. The junction had 4 bases not matched to a gene; V was cut back by 5 bases and J by 1 base. Germline CDR1 reads SGHNT; CDR2 reads YENEEA. The CDR3 spans 14 residues. In DNA, the CDR3 is TGTGCCAGCAGCCTGGGGAGGGCCCAAGAGACCCAGTACTTC. Protein: CASSLGRAQETQYF.

The gene calls are TRBV5-1 and TRBJ1-2, with 9 bases that match TRBD1. J lost 0 bases, V lost 0 bases, and 3 bases had no gene match. The CDR3 has 16 residues. Germline V CDR1 and CDR2: SGHRS, YFSETQ. The CDR3 protein is CASSLAGTGTNYGYTF. The CDR3 DNA follows: TGCGCCAGCAGCTTGGCCGGGACAGGGACTAACTATGGCTACACCTTC.

This clone is a singleton in its sample. This chain uses TRBV14 with TRBJ1-4, with 10 bases fitting TRBD1. CDR1 is SGHDN, CDR2 FVKESK, per germline. V lost 3 bases and J lost 4; bases outside the gene matches: 5. This CDR3 is 16 amino acids long. DNA of the CDR3: TGTGCCAGCAGCCAGGACAGGGGGAACCTTAATGAAAAACTGTTTTTT. Residues: CASSQDRGNLNEKLFF.

The CDR3 loop is CASSRGQGTGELFF. CDR3 coding DNA: TGTGCCAGCAGCCGAGGACAGGGGACCGGGGAGCTGTTTTTT. The chain joins TRBV7-8 to TRBJ2-2; 9 positions agree with TRBD1. V was pared by 5 bases and J by 5 bases, with 3 bases of the junction left unmatched. CDR3 length: 14 residues. CDR1 and CDR2 from the germline V gene are SGHVS and FQNEAQ.

The CDR3 DNA is TGCGCCAGCAGCTTGGTTTCCGGAGGAGAACTCTCTGGAAACACCATATATTTT. Translating it yields CASSLVSGGELSGNTIYF. V and J are TRBV5-1 and TRBJ1-3; D remains ambiguous. The V and J ends lost 0 bases and 0 bases respectively, with 16 bases between them. Looked up from germline, CDR1 is SGHRS and CDR2 is YFSETQ. The CDR3 is 18 residues long.